This T cell receptor beta chain was captured in a study of blood T cell repertoires in COVID-19. Trimming cost V 5 bases and J 6 bases; bases outside gene matches: 14. Germline lookup yields CDR1 LNHDA and CDR2 SQIVND (reference sequence). The CDR3 contains 16 residues. How the authors handled the data: Estimated nucleated cell counts came from reference gene primer amplification. Measured with immunoSEQ multiplex PCR; TCRdb has only the in-frame clones, and not every one. For V, J and clone size, that table is used; D and trimming come from the DNA. The sample holds approximately 180,000 clones, about 86% seen once.

This receptor was taken from a woman in her seventies with COVID-19, enrolled during active disease. The sequenced sample consisted of peripheral blood. V usage is TRBV19 and J usage is TRBJ2-7; TRBD1 agrees at 9 bases. The CDR3 region has the DNA TGTGCCAGTAGTTTATCAGGGACAGGGATTTTTATCGAGCAGTACTTC. This encodes CASSLSGTGIFIEQYF.